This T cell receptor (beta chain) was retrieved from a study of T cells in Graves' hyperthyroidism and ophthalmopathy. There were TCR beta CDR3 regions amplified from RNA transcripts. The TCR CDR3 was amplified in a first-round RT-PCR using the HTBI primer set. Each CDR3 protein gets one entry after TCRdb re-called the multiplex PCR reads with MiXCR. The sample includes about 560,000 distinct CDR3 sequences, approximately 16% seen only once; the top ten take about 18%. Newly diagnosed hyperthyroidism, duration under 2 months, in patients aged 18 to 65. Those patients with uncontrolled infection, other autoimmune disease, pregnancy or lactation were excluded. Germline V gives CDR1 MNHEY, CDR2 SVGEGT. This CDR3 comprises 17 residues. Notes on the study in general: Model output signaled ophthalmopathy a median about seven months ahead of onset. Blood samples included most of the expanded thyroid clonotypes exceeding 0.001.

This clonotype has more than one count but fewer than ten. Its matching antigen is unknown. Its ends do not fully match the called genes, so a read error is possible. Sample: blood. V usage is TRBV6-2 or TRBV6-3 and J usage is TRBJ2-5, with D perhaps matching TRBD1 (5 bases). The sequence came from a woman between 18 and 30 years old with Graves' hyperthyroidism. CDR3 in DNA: TGTGCCAGCAGCCGACAGACAGTTGCCCCCGCCCAAAAGACCCAGTACTTC. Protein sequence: CASSRQTVAPAQKTQYF.